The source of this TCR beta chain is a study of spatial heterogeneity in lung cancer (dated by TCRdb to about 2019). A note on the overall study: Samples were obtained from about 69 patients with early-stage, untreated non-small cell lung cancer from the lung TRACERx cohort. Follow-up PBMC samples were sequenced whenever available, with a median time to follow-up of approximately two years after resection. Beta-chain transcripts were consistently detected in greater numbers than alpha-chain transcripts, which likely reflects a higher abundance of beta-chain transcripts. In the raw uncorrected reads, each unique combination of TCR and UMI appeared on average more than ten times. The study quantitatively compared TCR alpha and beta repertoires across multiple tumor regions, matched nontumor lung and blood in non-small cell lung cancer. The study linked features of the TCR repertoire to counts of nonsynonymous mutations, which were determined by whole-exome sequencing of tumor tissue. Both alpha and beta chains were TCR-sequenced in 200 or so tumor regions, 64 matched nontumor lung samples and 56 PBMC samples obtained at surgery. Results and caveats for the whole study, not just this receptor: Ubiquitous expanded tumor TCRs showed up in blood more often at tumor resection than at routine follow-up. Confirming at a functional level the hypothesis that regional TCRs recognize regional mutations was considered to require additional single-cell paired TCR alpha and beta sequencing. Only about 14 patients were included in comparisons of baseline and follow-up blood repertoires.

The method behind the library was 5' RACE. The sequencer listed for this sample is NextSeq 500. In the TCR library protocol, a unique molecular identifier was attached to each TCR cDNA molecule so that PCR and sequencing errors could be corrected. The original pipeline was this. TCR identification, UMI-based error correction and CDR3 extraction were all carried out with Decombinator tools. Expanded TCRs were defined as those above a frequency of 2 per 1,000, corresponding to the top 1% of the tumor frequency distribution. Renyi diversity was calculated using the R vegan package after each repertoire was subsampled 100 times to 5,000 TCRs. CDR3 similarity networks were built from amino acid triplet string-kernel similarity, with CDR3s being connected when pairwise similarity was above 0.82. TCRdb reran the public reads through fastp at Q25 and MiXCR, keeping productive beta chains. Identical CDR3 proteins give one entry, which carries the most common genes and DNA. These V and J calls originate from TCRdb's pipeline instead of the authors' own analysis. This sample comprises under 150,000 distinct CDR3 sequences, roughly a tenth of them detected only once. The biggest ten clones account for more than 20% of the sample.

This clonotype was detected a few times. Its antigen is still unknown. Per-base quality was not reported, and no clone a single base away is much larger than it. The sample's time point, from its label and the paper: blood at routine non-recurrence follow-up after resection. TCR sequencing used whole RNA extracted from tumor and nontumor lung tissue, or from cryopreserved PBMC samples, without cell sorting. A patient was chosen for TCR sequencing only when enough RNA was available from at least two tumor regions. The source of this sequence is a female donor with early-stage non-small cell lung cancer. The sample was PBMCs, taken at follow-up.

The CDR3 has the sequence CASSPPGQGHTDTQYF. The sequenced DNA is TGTGCCAGCAGCCCCCCGGGACAGGGGCACACAGATACGCAGTATTTT. This receptor chain uses TRBV14 and TRBJ2-3; 10 of the junction bases match TRBD1. From a lookup of the germline V gene, CDR1 and CDR2 are SGHDN and FVKESK. CDR3 length: 16 amino acids, cysteine to phenylalanine. Only the CDR3 DNA stays, 48 bases, in frame from base 1. V trim: 4 bases; J trim: 2 bases; unmatched bases: 6.